The source of this T cell receptor (beta chain) is a study of blood T cell repertoires in COVID-19. Study-level information: Nucleic acid was either cDNA or gDNA, and it came from T cells, B-cell-depleted T cells, or PBMCs.

Assay: immunoSEQ multiplex PCR; the TCRdb copy retains only in-frame clones and omits some. The data show 110,000 or so clones, about 85% seen once. Trimming stripped 5 bases from V and 0 bases from J, with 17 bases between. CDR1 SEHNR and CDR2 FQNEAQ come from the germline V gene (reference sequence). This CDR3 comprises 17 residues. The clonotype originates from a human donor in a cohort sampled during active COVID-19. The source material was peripheral blood. The chain links TRBV7-9 to TRBJ2-1, with D possibly matching TRBD2 (5 bases). The CDR3 protein is CASSQLAGISSYNEQFF. The DNA for the CDR3 is TGTGCCAGCAGCCAGCTGGCGGGCATCAGCTCCTACAATGAGCAGTTCTTC.